This T cell receptor (beta chain) was sequenced in a study of OX40 agonist ivuxolimab in advanced cancers. Whole-study context: The drug used for patients, ivuxolimab, was an agonistic anti-OX40 (CD134) antibody. Prior anti-PD-1, anti-PD-L1 or anti-CTLA-4 therapy was allowed; roughly 40% had some.

Profiled with immunoSEQ multiplex PCR; TCRdb holds only in-frame clones, not every one. The data contain about 64,000 clones, about four fifths of them singletons. The CDR3 covers 14 residues. CDR1 and CDR2 from the germline V gene are SGHRS and YFSETQ. With 4 bases removed from V and 4 bases from J, the gap between germline ends came to 12 bases. In regard to this clone: The target antigen is unknown.

Whole-study findings and limits: Among some nonresponders, normalized T-cell clonal expansion was also low. Specificity for antigen went undetermined in the expanded peripheral T cells.

The receptor was derived from an adult with an advanced solid tumor such as melanoma, head and neck, liver or kidney cancer. Here the sequenced sample was CD4+ or CD8+ T cells sorted from blood, taken in a trial of the OX40 agonist ivuxolimab. The chain carries TRBV5-1 and TRBJ1-5, with D possibly matching TRBD1 (5 bases). The chain's CDR3 is CASSPAGGNQPQHF. The CDR3 DNA reads as TGCGCCAGCAGCCCAGCTGGGGGAAATCAGCCCCAGCATTTT.